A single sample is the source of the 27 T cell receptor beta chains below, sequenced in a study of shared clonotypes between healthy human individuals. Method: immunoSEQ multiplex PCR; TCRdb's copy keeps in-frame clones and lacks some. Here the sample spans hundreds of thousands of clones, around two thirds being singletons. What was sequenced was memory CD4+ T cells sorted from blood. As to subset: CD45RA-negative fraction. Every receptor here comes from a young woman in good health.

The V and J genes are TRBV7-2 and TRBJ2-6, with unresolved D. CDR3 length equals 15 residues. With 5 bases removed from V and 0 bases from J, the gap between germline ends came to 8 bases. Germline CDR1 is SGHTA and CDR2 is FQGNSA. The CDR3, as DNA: TGTGCCAGCAGCCAGCGAAGCTCTGGGGCCAACGTCCTGACTTTC. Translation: CASSQRSSGANVLTF.

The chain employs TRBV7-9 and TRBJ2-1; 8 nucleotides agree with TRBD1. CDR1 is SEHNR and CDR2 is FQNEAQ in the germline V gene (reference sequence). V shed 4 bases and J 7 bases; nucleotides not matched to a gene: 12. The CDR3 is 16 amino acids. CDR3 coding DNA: TGTGCCAGCAGCTCATCAGGGGGCGCCATATTTAATGAGCAGTTCTTC. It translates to CASSSSGGAIFNEQFF. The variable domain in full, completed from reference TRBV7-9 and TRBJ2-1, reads DTGVSQNPRHKITKRGQNVTFRCDPISEHNRLYWYRQTLGQGPEFLTYFQNEAQLEKSRLLSDRFSAERPKGSFSTLEIQRTEQGDSAMYLCASSSSGGAIFNEQFFGPGTRLTVL.

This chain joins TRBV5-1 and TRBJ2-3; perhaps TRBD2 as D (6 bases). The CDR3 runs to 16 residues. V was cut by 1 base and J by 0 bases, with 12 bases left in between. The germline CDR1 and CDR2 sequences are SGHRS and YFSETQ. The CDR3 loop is CASSLFSGTSTDTQYF. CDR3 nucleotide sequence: TGCGCCAGCAGCTTGTTTTCCGGGACTAGCACAGATACGCAGTATTTT.

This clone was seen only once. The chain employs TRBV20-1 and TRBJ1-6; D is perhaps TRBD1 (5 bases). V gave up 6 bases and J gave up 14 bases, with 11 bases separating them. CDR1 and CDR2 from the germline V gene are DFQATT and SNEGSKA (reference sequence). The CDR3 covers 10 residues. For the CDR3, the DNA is TGCAGTGCCGGGGGGTTCACCCTCCACTTT. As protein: CSAGGFTLHF.

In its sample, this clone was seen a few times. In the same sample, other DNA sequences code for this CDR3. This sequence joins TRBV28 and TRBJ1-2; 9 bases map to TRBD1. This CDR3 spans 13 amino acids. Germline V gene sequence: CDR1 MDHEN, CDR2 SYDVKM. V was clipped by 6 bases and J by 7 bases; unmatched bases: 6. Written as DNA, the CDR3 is TGTGCCAGCAGCTTACAGGGGGCGCGTGGCTACACCTTC. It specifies CASSLQGARGYTF.

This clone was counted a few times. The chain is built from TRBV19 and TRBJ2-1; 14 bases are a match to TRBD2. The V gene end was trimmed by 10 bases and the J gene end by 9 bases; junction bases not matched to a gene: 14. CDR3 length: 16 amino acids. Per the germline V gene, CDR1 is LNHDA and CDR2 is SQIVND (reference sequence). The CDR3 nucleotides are TGTGCCACCAAGACGACGACTAGCGGGAGGGCCGGTGAGCAGTTCTTC. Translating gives CATKTTTSGRAGEQFF.

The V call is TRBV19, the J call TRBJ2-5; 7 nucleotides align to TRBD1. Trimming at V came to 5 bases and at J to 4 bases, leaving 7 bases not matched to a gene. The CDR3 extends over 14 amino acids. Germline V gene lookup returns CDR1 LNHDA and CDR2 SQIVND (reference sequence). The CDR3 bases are TGTGCCAGTAGTGACAGGGTAATGGGAGAGACCCAGTACTTC. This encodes CASSDRVMGETQYF.

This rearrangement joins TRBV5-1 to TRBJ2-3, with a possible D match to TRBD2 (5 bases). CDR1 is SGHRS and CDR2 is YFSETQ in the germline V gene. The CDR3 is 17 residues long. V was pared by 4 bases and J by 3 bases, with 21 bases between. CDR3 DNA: TGCGCCAGCAGCCCAAACCTAGCAGATGAAAGGACAGATACGCAGTATTTT. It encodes CASSPNLADERTDTQYF.

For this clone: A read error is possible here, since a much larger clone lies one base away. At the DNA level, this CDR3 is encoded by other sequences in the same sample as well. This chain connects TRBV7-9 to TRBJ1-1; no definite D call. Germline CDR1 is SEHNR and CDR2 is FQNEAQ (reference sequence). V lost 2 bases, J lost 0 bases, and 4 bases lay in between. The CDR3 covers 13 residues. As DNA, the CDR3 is TGTGCCAGCAGCTTAACAGTGAACACTGAAGCTTTCTTT. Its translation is CASSLTVNTEAFF.

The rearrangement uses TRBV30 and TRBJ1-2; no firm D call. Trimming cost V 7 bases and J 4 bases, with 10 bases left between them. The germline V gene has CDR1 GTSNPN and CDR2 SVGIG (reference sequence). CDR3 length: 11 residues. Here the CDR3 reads CAFATVYGYTF. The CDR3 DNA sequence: TGTGCCTTCGCGACGGTCTATGGCTACACCTTC.

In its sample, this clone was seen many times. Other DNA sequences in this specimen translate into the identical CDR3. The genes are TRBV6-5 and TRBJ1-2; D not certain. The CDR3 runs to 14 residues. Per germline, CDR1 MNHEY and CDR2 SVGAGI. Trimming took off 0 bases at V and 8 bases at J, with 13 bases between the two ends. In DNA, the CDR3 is TGTGCCAGCAGTTACTCGGCCGTAGCTAGAGGCTACACCTTC. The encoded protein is CASSYSAVARGYTF.

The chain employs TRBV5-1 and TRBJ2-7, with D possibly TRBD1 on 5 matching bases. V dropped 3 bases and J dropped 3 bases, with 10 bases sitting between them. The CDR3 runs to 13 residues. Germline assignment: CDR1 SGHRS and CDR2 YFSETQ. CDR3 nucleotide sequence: TGCGCCAGCAGCTCGGACAACCGCTACGAGCAGTACTTC. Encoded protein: CASSSDNRYEQYF.

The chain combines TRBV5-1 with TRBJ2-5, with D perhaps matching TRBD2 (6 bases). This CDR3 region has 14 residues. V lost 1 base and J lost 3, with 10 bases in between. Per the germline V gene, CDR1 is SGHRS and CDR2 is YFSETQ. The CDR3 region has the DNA TGCGCCAGCAGCTTGTCTTCTAGCGAAGAGACCCAGTACTTC. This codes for CASSLSSSEETQYF.

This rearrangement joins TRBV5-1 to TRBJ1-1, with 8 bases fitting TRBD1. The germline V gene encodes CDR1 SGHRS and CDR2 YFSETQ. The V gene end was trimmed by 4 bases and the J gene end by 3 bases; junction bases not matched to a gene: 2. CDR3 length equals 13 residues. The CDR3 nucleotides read TGCGCCAGCAGCCAGGGGGCCCACACTGAAGCTTTCTTT. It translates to CASSQGAHTEAFF.

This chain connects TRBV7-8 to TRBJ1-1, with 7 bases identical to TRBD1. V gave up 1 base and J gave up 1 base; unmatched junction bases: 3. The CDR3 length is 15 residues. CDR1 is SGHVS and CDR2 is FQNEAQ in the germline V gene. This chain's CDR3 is CASSLVGQKNTEAFF. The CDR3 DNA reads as TGTGCCAGCAGCTTAGTGGGACAGAAGAACACTGAAGCTTTCTTT. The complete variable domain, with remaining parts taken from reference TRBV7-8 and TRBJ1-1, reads GAGVSQSPRYKVAKRGQDVALRCDPISGHVSLFWYQQALGQGPEFLTYFQNEAQLDKSGLPSDRFFAERPEGSVSTLKIQRTQQEDSAVYLCASSLVGQKNTEAFFGQGTRLTVV.

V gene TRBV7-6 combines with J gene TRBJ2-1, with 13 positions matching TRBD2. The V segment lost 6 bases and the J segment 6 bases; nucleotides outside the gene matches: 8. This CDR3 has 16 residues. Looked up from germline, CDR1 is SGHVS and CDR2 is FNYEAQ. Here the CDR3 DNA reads TGTGCCAGCAGTTTCGAACTAGCGGGAGGGGCCAATGAGCAGTTCTTC. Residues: CASSFELAGGANEQFF. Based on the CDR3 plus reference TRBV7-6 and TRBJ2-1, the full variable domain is GAGVSQSPRYKVTKRGQDVALRCDPISGHVSLYWYRQALGQGPEFLTYFNYEAQQDKSGLPNDRFSAERPEGSISTLTIQRTEQRDSAMYRCASSFELAGGANEQFFGPGTRLTVL.

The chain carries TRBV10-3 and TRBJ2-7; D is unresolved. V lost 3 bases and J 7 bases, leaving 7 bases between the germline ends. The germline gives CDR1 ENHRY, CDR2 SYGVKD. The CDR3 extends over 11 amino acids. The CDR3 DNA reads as TGTGCCATCAGTGATAGAAATGAGCAGTACTTC. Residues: CAISDRNEQYF.

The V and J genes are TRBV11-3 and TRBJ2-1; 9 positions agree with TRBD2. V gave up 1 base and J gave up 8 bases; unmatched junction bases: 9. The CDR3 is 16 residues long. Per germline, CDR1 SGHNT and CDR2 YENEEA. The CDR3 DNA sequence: TGTGCCAGCAGCTTAGGTTTAGCGGGAGTGTCCGATGAGCAGTTCTTC. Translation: CASSLGLAGVSDEQFF.

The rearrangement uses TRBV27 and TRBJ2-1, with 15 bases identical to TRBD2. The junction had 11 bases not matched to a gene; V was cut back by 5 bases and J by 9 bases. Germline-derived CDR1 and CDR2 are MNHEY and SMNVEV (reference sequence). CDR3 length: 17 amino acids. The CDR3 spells CASSPTRTSGRAGEQFF. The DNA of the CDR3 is TGTGCCAGCAGTCCGACCCGGACTAGCGGGAGGGCAGGTGAGCAGTTCTTC.

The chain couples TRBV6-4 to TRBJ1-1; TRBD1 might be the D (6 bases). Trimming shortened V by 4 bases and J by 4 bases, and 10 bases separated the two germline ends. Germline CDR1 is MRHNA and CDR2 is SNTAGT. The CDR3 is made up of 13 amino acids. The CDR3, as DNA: TGTGCCAGCAGTGGACAGGCAGGCACTGAAGCTTTCTTT. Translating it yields CASSGQAGTEAFF.

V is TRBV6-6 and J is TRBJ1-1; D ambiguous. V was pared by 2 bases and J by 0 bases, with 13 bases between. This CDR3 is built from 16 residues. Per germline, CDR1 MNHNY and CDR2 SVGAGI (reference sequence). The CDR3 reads CASSYRPGLLNTEAFF. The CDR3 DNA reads TGTGCCAGCAGTTACCGGCCAGGCCTATTGAACACTGAAGCTTTCTTT.

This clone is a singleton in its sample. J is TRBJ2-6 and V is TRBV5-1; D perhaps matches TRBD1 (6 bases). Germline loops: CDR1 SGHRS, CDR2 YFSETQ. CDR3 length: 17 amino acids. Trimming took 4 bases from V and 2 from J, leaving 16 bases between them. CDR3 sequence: CASSRDTLLAGANVLTF. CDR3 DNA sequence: TGCGCCAGCAGCCGGGACACCCTCTTGGCTGGGGCCAACGTCCTGACTTTC.

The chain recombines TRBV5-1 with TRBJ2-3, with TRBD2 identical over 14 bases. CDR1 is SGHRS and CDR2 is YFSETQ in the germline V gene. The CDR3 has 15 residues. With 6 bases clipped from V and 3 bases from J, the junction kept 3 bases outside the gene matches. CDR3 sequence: CASKGLAGVTDTQYF. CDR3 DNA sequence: TGCGCCAGCAAGGGACTAGCGGGAGTAACAGATACGCAGTATTTT.

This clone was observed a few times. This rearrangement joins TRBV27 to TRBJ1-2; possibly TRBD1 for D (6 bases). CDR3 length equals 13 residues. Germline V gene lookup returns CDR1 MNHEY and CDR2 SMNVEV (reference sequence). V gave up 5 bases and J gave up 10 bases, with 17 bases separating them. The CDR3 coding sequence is TGTGCCAGCAGTCCCTCGGGGGGCAGTTTCTACACCTTC. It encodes CASSPSGGSFYTF.

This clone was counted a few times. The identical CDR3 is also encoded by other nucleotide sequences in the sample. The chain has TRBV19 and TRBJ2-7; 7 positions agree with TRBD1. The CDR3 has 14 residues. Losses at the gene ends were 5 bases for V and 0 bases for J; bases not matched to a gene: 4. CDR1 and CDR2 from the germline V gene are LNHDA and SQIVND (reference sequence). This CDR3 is CASSWDSSSYEQYF. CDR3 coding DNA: TGTGCCAGTAGTTGGGACAGCTCCTCCTACGAGCAGTACTTC.

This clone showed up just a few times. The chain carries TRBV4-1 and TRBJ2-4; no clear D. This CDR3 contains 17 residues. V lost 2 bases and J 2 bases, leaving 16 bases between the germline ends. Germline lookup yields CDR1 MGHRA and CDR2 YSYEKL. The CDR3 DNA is TGCGCCAGCAGCCAACCCGAGGCTGAAACGTCCAAAAACATTCAGTACTTC. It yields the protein CASSQPEAETSKNIQYF.

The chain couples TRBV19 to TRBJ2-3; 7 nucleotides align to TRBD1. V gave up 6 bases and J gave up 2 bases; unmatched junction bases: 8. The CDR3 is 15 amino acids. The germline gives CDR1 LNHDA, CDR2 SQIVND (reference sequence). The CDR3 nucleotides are TGTGCCAGTAGGCCCTTGGACAGGTCCACAGATACGCAGTATTTT. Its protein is CASRPLDRSTDTQYF.